A selection of T cell receptor beta chains follows, all from one sample in a study of shared clonotypes between healthy human individuals. The data were produced by immunoSEQ multiplex PCR, yet TCRdb's version contains in-frame clones alone and is incomplete. This sample has approximately 2,200,000 clones, with about 93% found just once. Material for sequencing was naive CD8+ T cells from PBMCs. These receptors came from a man aged 18 to 30 in good health. Some clones in this sample may be carry-over from other donors' samples. CDR3s include the opening cysteine and the closing phenylalanine or tryptophan. A D gene is named only where the DNA matches it firmly. The size field is filled for only some rows; it gives once, few, many or a size class.

cdr3_aa	cdr3_nt	v_call	cdr3_length	j_call	clone_size	d_call
CASTLLMRGEQFF	TGTGCCAGCACCCTTTTAATGCGAGGTGAGCAGTTCTTC	TRBV28	13	TRBJ2-1	-	-
CASSFIILADKYNEQFF	TGTGCCAGCAGTTTTATCATACTAGCGGATAAATACAATGAGCAGTTCTTC	TRBV27	17	TRBJ2-1	-	TRBD2
CASSDSLATAMLAPYEQYF	TGCGCCAGCAGCGATTCTCTAGCGACAGCGATGCTAGCCCCCTACGAGCAGTACTTC	TRBV10-1	19	TRBJ2-7	-	-
CASSTRAVGNEKLFF	TGTGCCAGTAGTACCAGGGCGGTAGGGAATGAAAAACTGTTTTTT	TRBV19	15	TRBJ1-4	few	-
CASSSSGKSSYEQYF	TGTGCCAGCAGTTCTAGCGGGAAGAGCTCCTACGAGCAGTACTTC	TRBV27	15	TRBJ2-7	few	TRBD2
CASSLPPGGEASYEQYF	TGTGCCAGCAGCTTACCCCCCGGCGGGGAAGCCTCCTACGAGCAGTACTTC	TRBV11-2	17	TRBJ2-7	-	-
CASSPGDWTGGEQYF	TGTGCCAGCAGCCCAGGTGATTGGACGGGAGGCGAGCAGTACTTC	TRBV9	15	TRBJ2-7	-	TRBD2
CASSPQGVGEKLFF	TGTGCCAGCAGCCCACAGGGCGTGGGGGAAAAACTGTTTTTT	TRBV9	14	TRBJ1-4	-	-
CASSVAGTGSYEQYF	TGTGCCAGCAGCGTAGCGGGGACAGGGAGCTACGAGCAGTACTTC	TRBV9	15	TRBJ2-7	-	TRBD1
CASSPVQANTEAFF	TGTGCCAGCAGCCCTGTGCAGGCGAACACTGAAGCTTTCTTT	TRBV5-6	14	TRBJ1-1	-	-